This T cell receptor (beta chain) was captured in a study of shared clonotypes between healthy human individuals. General study findings and limits: Sample collection involved blood only; tissue repertoires are likely different.

Comments on this clone: Its cognate antigen is unknown.

Each subset's genomic DNA was split evenly across several immunoSEQ plates. Here immunoSEQ multiplex PCR was the method, and the copy in TCRdb shows in-frame clones only, minus some. The top ten hold around 12% of the sample, which has about 480,000 clones, 75% to 80% seen once. Study donors comprised healthy, HIV-negative adults devoid of recent acute infection or vaccination. All of the donors resided in Nashville, Tennessee, and each was a Caucasian adult. V was trimmed by 5 bases and J by 5 bases, leaving 22 bases between them. CDR3 size: 16 residues. Germline CDR1 is SGHTA and CDR2 is FQGNSA. The rearrangement links TRBV7-2 to TRBJ2-7, with D possibly TRBD2 on 7 matching bases. The origin of this receptor is a woman aged 40 to 50 in good health. Some clones in this sample may be carry-over from other donors' samples. Input material: PBMCs. This chain's CDR3 is CASSQSWGAGAHEQYF. The CDR3 nucleotides read TGTGCCAGCAGCCAGTCCTGGGGGGCGGGAGCTCACGAGCAGTACTTC.